These 8 T cell receptor beta chains came from one sample sequenced in a study of cytomegalovirus exposure and HLA in healthy donors. PCR was performed using 60 Vbeta and 13 Jbeta primers. TCRdb's table, derived via immunoSEQ multiplex PCR, lists solely in-frame clones and lacks some. This sample has over 150,000 clones, with more than 65% found just once. Sequencing was carried out using PBMCs. These TCRs come from a girl under 10 years old in good health and CMV-seropositive.

This clone was detected once. The chain has TRBV9 and TRBJ2-1; perhaps TRBD2 as D (5 bases). Germline assignment: CDR1 SGDLS and CDR2 YYNGEE. The V end lost 0 bases, the J end lost 4 bases, and 11 bases lay between the germline ends. CDR3 length equals 15 residues. CDR3 loop: CASSVDGVVYNEQFF. CDR3 DNA: TGTGCCAGCAGCGTAGACGGGGTAGTTTACAATGAGCAGTTCTTC.

V usage is TRBV7-9 and J usage is TRBJ2-5, with TRBD1 matching 10 bases. CDR1 and CDR2 (germline): SEHNR, FQNEAQ (reference sequence). The CDR3 has 15 residues. The J segment lost 5 bases and the V segment lost 5 bases, leaving 8 bases of the junction unmatched. CDR3 coding DNA: TGTGCCAGCAGCGCGCGACAGGGGGCATCGGAGACCCAGTACTTC. It yields the protein CASSARQGASETQYF.

J is TRBJ2-1 and V is TRBV11-2, with 11 bases matching TRBD2. From germline, CDR1 is SGHAT and CDR2 FQNNGV. This CDR3 is 16 amino acids long. Trimming at V came to 2 bases and at J to 8 bases, leaving 8 bases not matched to a gene. The CDR3 nucleotides read TGTGCCAGCAGCTTATTCGAACTAGCGGGAGTTGATGAGCAGTTCTTC. Translating it yields CASSLFELAGVDEQFF.

This rearrangement joins TRBV28 to TRBJ2-4; tentative D call: TRBD2 (6 bases). V was shortened by 1 base and J by 7 bases, with 11 bases between the two germline ends. Germline V gene data show CDR1 as MDHEN and CDR2 as SYDVKM. CDR3 size: 14 residues. This CDR3 is CASSLSAGRNIQYF. The CDR3 DNA reads TGTGCCAGCAGTTTATCTGCAGGGAGGAACATTCAGTACTTC.

V is TRBV6-1 and J is TRBJ1-5; the match to TRBD1 covers 11 bases. V trimming: 7 bases; J trimming: 6 bases; junction bases outside the gene matches: 8. This CDR3 has 15 residues. CDR1 is MNHNS and CDR2 is SASEGT in the germline V gene. CDR3 sequence: CASTKGTGGRQPQHF. As DNA, the CDR3 is TGTGCCAGCACCAAGGGGACAGGGGGGCGTCAGCCCCAGCATTTT.

The chain is built from TRBV4-1 and TRBJ2-1, with D tentatively TRBD2 (5 bases). The CDR3 runs 13 residues. Trimming removed 0 bases at V and 13 bases at J, with 13 bases between. CDR1 and CDR2 (germline): MGHRA, YSYEKL. CDR3 coding DNA: TGCGCCAGCAGCCAAGAAGAGGAGTGGACTCAGTTCTTC. As protein: CASSQEEEWTQFF.

The chain couples TRBV4-2 to TRBJ2-1, with D tentatively TRBD2 (6 bases). With 4 bases removed from V and 7 bases from J, the gap between germline ends came to 11 bases. CDR1 LGHNA and CDR2 YNFKEQ come from the germline V gene. The CDR3 consists of 13 residues. The chain's CDR3 is CASSLIRENEQFF. CDR3 sequence (DNA): TGTGCCAGCAGCCTGATACGGGAGAATGAGCAGTTCTTC.

The J gene is TRBJ2-6, the V gene TRBV18, with 12 bases fitting TRBD1. There are 19 residues in the CDR3. J was trimmed by 1 base and V by 1 base; bases with no gene match: 5. Germline-derived CDR1 and CDR2 are KGHSH and LQKENI. This CDR3 is CASSPRGTGGASGANVLTF. CDR3 bases: TGTGCCAGCTCACCACGTGGGACAGGGGGCGCGTCTGGGGCCAACGTCCTGACTTTC.